This T cell receptor (beta chain) was profiled in a study of blood T cells in healthy people across ages. The CDR3 consists of 13 residues. CDR1 and CDR2 (germline): SEHNR, FQNEAQ (reference sequence). Trimming took 3 bases from V and 6 from J, leaving 9 bases between them. Whole-study findings and limits: Percentage of naive T cells showed a strong correlation with TCR beta diversity. It was not known whether donors were CMV positive (a possible confounder of expanded clonotype changes).

The sample providers were healthy Caucasian people from Russia, aged about 6 to 95. Researchers report isolating at least 7 million PBMCs per sample. For the second PCR, which ran for about 7 to 12 cycles, a sample-barcoded 5' primer and a J-beta primer mix were used. TCRdb used MiXCR to reprocess the 5' RACE reads, holding one entry per CDR3 protein. In the table there are about 1.7 million distinct CDR3 sequences, 28% of which are singletons. A remark on this clonotype: Its specificity is not known.

The sequenced sample was blood. The sequence was obtained from a woman aged 30 to 39 in good health. The V gene is TRBV7-9, the J gene TRBJ2-1, with a tentative D call TRBD2 (6 bases). Here the CDR3 DNA reads TGTGCCAGCAGCTTTACTAGCAGCAATGAGCAGTTCTTC. Protein: CASSFTSSNEQFF.